This T cell receptor beta chain was retrieved from a study of post-analysis software for immune sequencing data. Turning to the study itself: Relapsing-remitting, secondary progressive and progressive-relapsing multiple sclerosis courses were included.

TCR beta cDNA libraries had unique molecular identifiers. From the PCR reads, TCRdb called clonotypes with MiXCR, one entry per CDR3 protein. This table has about 380,000 distinct CDR3 sequences, about a third appearing once. A remark on this clonotype: The antigen is unknown.

The study's findings and limits: Four or five TRBV segments were significantly more frequent in patients than in controls. TRBV5-6, TRBV5-1 and TRBV20-1 were among these segments. Among multiple sclerosis patients, normalized Chao1 diversity was significantly below that of controls.

The CDR3 contains 16 residues. The V segment lost 5 bases and the J segment 4 bases; nucleotides outside the gene matches: 6. Germline V CDR1 and CDR2: MDHEN, SYDVKM. The sample taken for sequencing was blood. The genes are TRBV28 and TRBJ2-1, with 12 nucleotides matching TRBD2. This sequence originates from a girl aged 5-17 years with multiple sclerosis. DNA for the CDR3: TGTGCCAGCAGTCCAGGACTAGCGGGGACATACAATGAGCAGTTCTTC. Its protein product is CASSPGLAGTYNEQFF.